A selection of T cell receptor beta chains follows, all from one sample in a study of blood T cell repertoires in COVID-19. TCRdb's copy holds only in-frame clones and misses some; the assay was immunoSEQ multiplex PCR. The data contain tens of thousands of clones, roughly 80% of them seen just once; the ten biggest clones take up roughly 14%. Sequenced input: peripheral blood. The receptors derive from a man in his forties or fifties with COVID-19, enrolled during active disease. CDR3s include the opening cysteine and the closing phenylalanine or tryptophan. The D gene is left open where the match is weak. For some rows the clone size is stated as once, few or many, or as a class when expanded; others skip it.

V gene	CDR3 length	D gene	J gene	clone size	CDR3 protein	CDR3 DNA
TRBV11-2	11	-	TRBJ2-1	-	CASSLRNEQFF	TGTGCCAGCAGCTTACGGAATGAGCAGTTCTTC
TRBV7-8	14	-	TRBJ2-7	few	CASSATGSSYEQYF	TGTGCCAGCAGCGCTACCGGGAGCTCCTACGAGCAGTACTTC
TRBV29-1	14	TRBD1	TRBJ1-5	-	CSVTTGTGAQPQHF	TGCAGCGTTACGACCGGGACAGGGGCTCAGCCCCAGCATTTT
TRBV6-5	14	TRBD1	TRBJ1-1	-	CASSRTGSNTEAFF	TGTGCCAGCAGTAGGACAGGGTCGAACACTGAAGCTTTCTTT
TRBV9	14	-	TRBJ1-2	-	CASSVGGGNYGYTF	TGTGCCAGCAGCGTAGGGGGAGGGAACTATGGCTACACCTTC
TRBV6-5	15	-	TRBJ1-4	-	CASSSVGSTNEKLFF	TGTGCCAGCAGTTCGGTCGGGTCTACTAATGAAAAACTGTTTTTT
TRBV9	16	TRBD2	TRBJ2-2	-	CASSDPTSGVVGELFF	TGTGCCAGCAGCGACCCTACTAGCGGGGTGGTCGGGGAGCTGTTTTTT
TRBV7-2	14	TRBD1	TRBJ1-2	few	CASSLAGTGDGYTF	TGTGCCAGCAGCTTAGCCGGGACAGGGGATGGCTACACCTTC
TRBV7-2	14	TRBD1	TRBJ2-2	-	CASSFSGGTGELFF	TGTGCCAGCAGCTTCTCAGGGGGAACCGGGGAGCTGTTTTTT
TRBV12-3/TRBV12-4	13	TRBD1	TRBJ1-2	once	CASRPGQGYGYTF	TGTGCCAGCAGACCGGGACAGGGGTATGGCTACACCTTC
TRBV11-2	15	-	TRBJ1-3	-	CASSLATRTGNTIYF	TGTGCCAGCAGCTTAGCTACCAGGACTGGAAACACCATATATTTT
TRBV7-9	17	TRBD1	TRBJ1-3	-	CASSNQRTGLGGNTIYF	TGTGCCAGCAGCAACCAAAGGACAGGGCTCGGTGGAAACACCATATATTTT
TRBV4-1	18	TRBD1	TRBJ1-2	-	CASSQAQTGTGGIYGYTF	TGCGCCAGCAGCCAAGCTCAAACCGGGACAGGGGGCATCTATGGCTACACCTTC
TRBV5-5	13	-	TRBJ2-5	-	CASSFSDSETQYF	TGTGCCAGCAGCTTCTCAGACTCAGAGACCCAGTACTTC
TRBV6-1	13	-	TRBJ1-5	-	CASDSISNQPQHF	TGTGCCAGCGACAGTATAAGCAATCAGCCCCAGCATTTT
TRBV10-1	15	-	TRBJ2-3	-	CASSERSGETDTQYF	TGCGCCAGCAGTGAGCGGTCAGGGGAAACAGATACGCAGTATTTT
TRBV9	15	TRBD1	TRBJ1-5	-	CASSRGDRGYQPQHF	TGTGCCAGCAGCAGAGGGGACAGGGGGTATCAGCCCCAGCATTTT
TRBV21-1	21	-	TRBJ2-1	-	CASSKAGPGLGTLSSYNEQFF	TGTGCCAGCAGCAAAGCGGGCCCGGGATTGGGGACACTAAGCTCCTACAATGAGCAGTTCTTC
TRBV7-3	14	TRBD1	TRBJ2-3	-	CASSEQGAGDTQYF	TGTGCCAGCAGCGAACAGGGGGCTGGGGATACGCAGTATTTT
TRBV7-3	17	TRBD1	TRBJ1-2	-	CASSWGTGVPDKDGYTF	TGTGCCAGCAGCTGGGGAACAGGGGTACCAGATAAGGATGGCTACACCTTC
TRBV7-9	12	-	TRBJ2-5	-	CASSRLSETQYF	TGTGCCAGCAGCAGACTTTCAGAGACCCAGTACTTC
TRBV19	12	TRBD1	TRBJ1-5	-	CASRQGAQPQHF	TGTGCCAGTAGACAGGGGGCACAGCCCCAGCATTTT
TRBV20-1	11	-	TRBJ2-5	-	CSVLGEETQYF	TGCAGTGTCCTAGGCGAGGAGACCCAGTACTTC
TRBV30	13	-	TRBJ1-1	-	CAWRAGVNTEAFF	TGTGCCTGGAGGGCGGGGGTGAACACTGAAGCTTTCTTT
TRBV10-1	14	-	TRBJ2-3	-	CASSEDELADTQYF	TGCGCCAGCAGTGAGGATGAGCTTGCAGATACGCAGTATTTT
TRBV24-1	17	TRBD1	TRBJ2-1	-	CATSDSARGLAYNEQFF	TGTGCCACCAGTGATTCGGCCAGGGGGCTCGCCTACAATGAGCAGTTCTTC
TRBV7-3	14	TRBD1	TRBJ2-7	-	CASSSGGRDYEQYF	TGTGCCAGCAGCTCAGGGGGTAGAGACTACGAGCAGTACTTC
TRBV6-2/TRBV6-3	16	TRBD1	TRBJ2-5	-	CASSSRLQGAGETQYF	TGTGCCAGCAGTTCCCGACTCCAGGGGGCGGGAGAGACCCAGTACTTC
TRBV3-1/TRBV3-2	14	-	TRBJ1-3	-	CASSQVASGNTIYF	TGTGCCAGCAGCCAAGTAGCCTCTGGAAACACCATATATTTT
TRBV9	14	TRBD1	TRBJ1-2	few	CASSEGQGYFGYTF	TGTGCCAGCAGCGAGGGACAGGGGTATTTTGGCTACACCTTC